This T cell receptor (beta chain) was captured by sequencing in a study of control samples from healthy donors and cancer patients. V was cut by 4 bases and J by 10 bases, with 14 bases left in between. CDR1 is MNHEY, CDR2 SVGAGI, per germline. This CDR3 has 14 amino acids. This clone was recorded only once. TCRdb's table, derived via immunoSEQ multiplex PCR, lists solely in-frame clones and lacks some. The sample yields 150,000 or so clones, roughly 94% seen once. The chain has TRBV6-5 and TRBJ1-6; D not resolved. Sequencing was carried out using blood. The TCR originated in a man aged 40-49 years in good health. This CDR3 is CASSSFEGRSPLHF. For the CDR3, the DNA is TGTGCCAGCAGTTCCTTTGAGGGCAGATCACCCCTCCACTTT.